The entry below describes one T cell receptor beta chain. These data come from a study of blood T cell repertoires in COVID-19. Categorization into cohorts depended on clinical history that participants reported. Authors' analysis steps: How many nucleated cells were present was estimated from reference gene primer amplification. Assay used: immunoSEQ multiplex PCR; TCRdb lists only in-frame clones, some missing. V and J calls and clone size come straight from that table; D and trimming were deduced from the DNA. The sample consists of about 280,000 clones, 87% of them appearing once. The CDR3 is 12 amino acids. Germline V lookup: CDR1 SGHNT, CDR2 YYREEE (reference sequence). Trimming stripped 4 bases from V and 6 bases from J, with 10 bases between.

Sequenced sample: PBMCs or T cells enriched from blood (not recorded which). This sequence was found in a woman between 40 and 50 years old who had recovered from COVID-19. This chain joins TRBV5-4 and TRBJ1-2; D perhaps matches TRBD1 (5 bases). The CDR3 sequence: CASSHDRDGYTF. CDR3 in DNA: TGTGCCAGCAGCCACGACAGAGATGGCTACACCTTC.